This T cell receptor beta chain was captured in a study of shared clonotypes between healthy human individuals. Study-wide points: Generally, naive subsets came out with larger estimated richness than memory subsets.

Sequenced by immunoSEQ multiplex PCR; TCRdb stores in-frame clones only, minus some. The sample contains 2 million to 2.5 million clones, approximately 95% of which appear only once. Turning to this clone: Antigen: not known.

The germline V gene has CDR1 MDHEN and CDR2 SYDVKM. The CDR3 runs 14 residues. V gave up 4 bases and J gave up 2 bases, with 12 bases separating them. The TCR sequence derives from a young man in good health. The V call is TRBV28, the J call TRBJ2-7; TRBD1 is a possible D gene (5 bases). Sequencing was performed on naive CD4+ T cells sorted from blood. Indicated subset: CD45RA+ positively selected. The CDR3 loop reads CASSSEGQTYEQYF. Here the CDR3 DNA reads TGTGCCAGCAGTTCAGAAGGACAAACCTACGAGCAGTACTTC.